Detailed here is one TCR beta chain. TCRdb keeps only in-frame clones here, not all; method: immunoSEQ multiplex PCR. Of approximately 88,000 clones in the sample, roughly 95% were seen once. The data belong to a study of T cell changes during pregnancy in multiple sclerosis. CDR1 and CDR2 from the germline V gene are SGHRS and YFSETQ. The CDR3 totals 14 residues. Trimming took off 2 bases at V and 3 bases at J, with 12 bases between the two ends. The chain combines TRBV5-1 with TRBJ2-7; D uncertain. The TCR originated in a female donor with multiple sclerosis, enrolled in a pregnancy study. The material was peripheral blood, obtained in the second trimester of pregnancy. CDR3 protein: CASSLEAPLYEQYF. The CDR3, as DNA: TGCGCCAGCAGCTTAGAAGCGCCCCTCTACGAGCAGTACTTC.